The source of this T cell receptor (beta chain) is a study of T-cell reconstitution after alpha-beta-depleted transplantation in children. V lost 3 bases and J 2 bases, leaving 6 bases between the germline ends. This CDR3 spans 12 amino acids. From germline, CDR1 is SQVTM and CDR2 ANQGSEA. This clonotype was observed a few times. Its cognate antigen is unknown. Study-level findings and limits: The main origin of T-cell counts and diversity one year after transplant was newly produced T cells. Reported findings indicate that, about two months after transplant, alpha-beta T cells came from several hundred expanded clones, which were derived from non-depleted graft cells.

This sample's TCRbeta library carried unique molecular identifier barcodes. TCRdb redid the calling of the PCR reads with MiXCR, one entry per CDR3 protein. The data hold fewer than 700,000 distinct CDR3 sequences, with roughly 13% observed a single time. The V and J genes are TRBV29-1 and TRBJ2-3; D is unresolved. Source: PBMCs, mostly from graft donor cells, taken 360 days after TCRalphabeta/CD19-depleted stem cell transplant. The receptor comes from a male patient younger than 18 who had a stem cell transplant for acute myeloid leukemia, so the T cells may come from the graft donor. In DNA form, the CDR3 reads TGCAGCGTTGAGGAGCCCACAGATACGCAGTATTTT. Amino acid sequence: CSVEEPTDTQYF.